One sample yielded the 32 T cell receptor beta chains listed below, sequenced in a study of T-cell memory formation after mild COVID-19. From the 5' RACE reads, TCRdb called clonotypes with MiXCR, one entry per CDR3 protein. The table includes some 450,000 distinct CDR3 sequences, roughly 18% detected once. Sequencing was done on a sample of PBMCs or a T cell subset sorted from them (not recorded which). The receptors stem from a man aged 18 to 30 who had mild COVID-19 (a few samples of this study predate the infection). Cell type and time point are not known.

The V gene is TRBV13, the J gene TRBJ1-1; D might be TRBD1 (5 bases). Per germline, CDR1 PRHDT and CDR2 FYEKMQ (reference sequence). The CDR3 contains 15 residues. Trimming removed 0 bases from V and 1 base from J, with 9 bases in between. The CDR3: CASSLGPGTNTEAFF. In DNA form, the CDR3 reads TGTGCCAGCAGCTTAGGCCCCGGGACGAACACTGAAGCTTTCTTT.

This clonotype was seen only a few times. V gene TRBV4-1 combines with J gene TRBJ1-1; 7 bases agree with TRBD1. This CDR3 has 17 amino acids. After removal of 1 base from V and 1 base from J, the junction contained 9 bases not matched to a gene. Germline V gene sequence: CDR1 MGHRA, CDR2 YSYEKL. The CDR3 sequence: CASSQGPLRQGNTEAFF. The CDR3 bases are TGCGCCAGCAGCCAAGGACCGCTCCGACAGGGGAACACTGAAGCTTTCTTT.

This clonotype has just a few counts. The chain joins TRBV7-9 to TRBJ2-7; tentative D call: TRBD1 (6 bases). Trimming took off 11 bases at V and 7 bases at J, with 21 bases between the two ends. The length of the CDR3 is 13 residues. Germline CDR1 SEHNR, CDR2 FQNEAQ (reference sequence). This chain's CDR3 is CAYRVPEVVEQYF. The CDR3 bases are TGTGCCTACAGGGTACCTGAGGTGGTGGAGCAGTACTTC.

The chain combines TRBV5-1 with TRBJ2-7, with D perhaps given as TRBD1 or TRBD2 (7 bases each). The germline gives CDR1 SGHRS, CDR2 YFSETQ. V lost 4 bases and J lost 5, with 13 bases in between. This CDR3 has 13 residues. CDR3 DNA: TGCGCCAGCAGCCCAGGGGGGGACGACGAGCAGTACTTC. It encodes CASSPGGDDEQYF. The variable domain in full, completed from reference TRBV5-1 and TRBJ2-7, reads KAGVTQTPRYLIKTRGQQVTLSCSPISGHRSVSWYQQTPGQGLQFLFEYFSETQRNKGNFPGRFSGRQFSNSRSEMNVSTLELGDSALYLCASSPGGDDEQYFGPGTRLTVT.

This sequence joins TRBV7-9 and TRBJ2-1; 13 nucleotides agree with TRBD2. Germline V gene lookup returns CDR1 SEHNR and CDR2 FQNEAQ (reference sequence). After removal of 4 bases from V and 4 bases from J, the junction contained 7 bases not matched to a gene. There are 17 residues in the CDR3. The CDR3 DNA reads TGTGCCAGCAGCTCCTGGACTAGCGGGGGTATTTACAATGAGCAGTTCTTC. Its translation is CASSSWTSGGIYNEQFF.

At least ten counts were recorded for this clonotype. V and J are TRBV7-9 and TRBJ2-5; D is perhaps TRBD1 or TRBD2 (5 bases each). The CDR3 consists of 14 residues. The V gene lost 5 bases and the J gene lost 2 bases, with 12 bases spanning the gap. Per the germline V gene, CDR1 is SEHNR and CDR2 is FQNEAQ (reference sequence). CDR3 in amino acids: CASSRGPRQETQYF. The CDR3 DNA sequence: TGTGCCAGCAGCCGGGGACCCCGGCAAGAGACCCAGTACTTC.

The chain uses TRBV28 and TRBJ2-7; tentative D call: TRBD1 (6 bases). CDR1 is MDHEN, CDR2 SYDVKM, per germline. Trimming left V 9 bases short and J 1 base short, with 16 bases between. CDR3 length: 14 amino acids. CDR3 nucleotides: TGTGCCAGTTGGGGGACAAGGGGTTCCTACGAGCAGTACGTC. Translation: CASWGTRGSYEQYV.

The sample holds many counts of this clonotype. The rearrangement joins TRBV12-3 or TRBV12-4 to TRBJ2-6; D ambiguous. V shed 6 bases and J shed 2 bases, with 8 bases lying between them. The CDR3 runs to 14 residues. CDR3 region: CASSLGAGANVLTF. The CDR3, as DNA: TGTGCCAGCAGCCTAGGTGCTGGGGCCAACGTCCTGACTTTC.

In this sample, this clonotype turned up a few times. The gene calls are TRBV7-9 and TRBJ2-7; no reliable D call. V lost 4 bases and J 2 bases, leaving 12 bases between the germline ends. Germline CDR1 is SEHNR and CDR2 is FQNEAQ (reference sequence). This CDR3 has 14 amino acids. Here the CDR3 DNA reads TGTGCCAGCAGCTCAAGAGGAGTCCCCTACGAGCAGTACGTC. Amino acid sequence: CASSSRGVPYEQYV.

V is TRBV20-1 and J is TRBJ2-3; D is undetermined. With 0 bases removed from V and 0 bases from J, the gap between germline ends came to 10 bases. This CDR3 has 15 residues. Per the germline V gene, CDR1 is DFQATT and CDR2 is SNEGSKA (reference sequence). The CDR3 region has the DNA TGCAGTGCTAGAGATTTCGTTACTAGCACAGATACGCAGTATTTT. Its translation is CSARDFVTSTDTQYF.

This clonotype was seen a handful of times. One junction end does not reproduce the germline sequence, and a read error may be involved. The chain recombines TRBV7-9 with TRBJ2-5, with D perhaps TRBD1 or TRBD2 (5 bases each). The CDR3 is 14 amino acids. CDR1 and CDR2 (germline): SEHNR, FQNEAQ (reference sequence). CDR3 in DNA: TGTGCCAGCAGCTCCTCCGGGACCCAAGGGACCCAGTACTTC. Amino acid sequence: CASSSSGTQGTQYF.

This clonotype was detected ten times or more. The chain couples TRBV11-2 to TRBJ1-2, with TRBD1 identical over 11 bases. V lost 5 bases to trimming and J lost 7 bases; unmatched junction nucleotides: 6. Germline CDR1 SGHAT, CDR2 FQNNGV. CDR3 length equals 14 residues. This CDR3 reads CASSIGQGAAGYTF. In nucleotides, the CDR3 is TGTGCCAGCAGCATCGGACAGGGGGCGGCTGGCTACACCTTC.

CDR3 loop: CSVVEPTGQAPGEQYF. CDR3 coding DNA: TGCAGCGTTGTGGAACCTACAGGGCAGGCACCTGGGGAGCAGTACTTC. The genes are TRBV29-1 and TRBJ2-7; possibly TRBD1 for D (6 bases). Trimming took off 4 bases at V and 7 bases at J, with 26 bases between the two ends. Germline values: CDR1 SQVTM, CDR2 ANQGSEA. The CDR3 consists of 16 residues.

This clonotype was observed many times. The chain couples TRBV3-1 to TRBJ1-2, with D unresolved. V was clipped by 3 bases and J by 7 bases, with 15 bases between them. Germline CDR1 reads LGHDT; CDR2 reads YNNKEL (reference sequence). This CDR3 has 14 residues. CDR3 residues: CASSHSWDDVGYTF. The CDR3 coding sequence is TGTGCCAGCAGCCATTCCTGGGATGACGTTGGCTACACCTTC.

This clonotype has only a few counts. CDR3 nucleotide sequence: TGTGCCAGCAGCTGGGTGTGGCAGGGAGATGGCTACACCTTC. Translating gives CASSWVWQGDGYTF. The genes are TRBV11-2 and TRBJ1-2; perhaps TRBD1 as D (5 bases). V lost 4 bases, J lost 6 bases, and 15 bases lay in between. CDR1 is SGHAT, CDR2 FQNNGV, per germline. This CDR3 comprises 14 residues.

A few counts support this clonotype. This chain uses TRBV18 with TRBJ2-6; D remains unclear. CDR3 length: 17 residues. Deletions cut 2 bases from V and 0 bases from J, with 11 bases between. The germline CDR1 and CDR2 sequences are KGHSH and LQKENI. The CDR3 loop reads CASSPLVIGSGANVLTF. The CDR3 DNA sequence: TGTGCCAGCTCACCATTAGTAATAGGCTCTGGGGCCAACGTCCTGACTTTC.

The chain combines TRBV7-2 with TRBJ2-7, with no clear D. Germline V gene lookup returns CDR1 SGHTA and CDR2 FQGNSA. The CDR3 contains 13 residues. V was cut by 5 bases and J by 3 bases, with 11 bases left in between. CDR3 loop: CASSPFPHYEQYF. The CDR3 DNA reads as TGTGCCAGCAGCCCCTTCCCCCACTACGAGCAGTACTTC.

This clonotype was found a few times. The rearrangement joins TRBV4-3 to TRBJ1-5; no clear D gene. Germline assignment: CDR1 LGHNA and CDR2 YSLEER. The V end was cut by 0 bases, the J end by 0 bases, with 9 bases between. The CDR3 has 16 residues. The CDR3 coding sequence is TGCGCCAGCAGCCAAGAAGTGGTCGGTAGCAATCAGCCCCAGCATTTT. This sequence encodes CASSQEVVGSNQPQHF.

This chain links TRBV5-1 with TRBJ2-5, with TRBD2 matching over 13 bases. Matching the DNA end better, TRBJ2-1 makes the J call doubtful. CDR3 length: 15 amino acids. The germline CDR1 and CDR2 sequences are SGHRS and YFSETQ. The DNA for the CDR3 is TGCGCCAGCAGGGTGACTAGCGGGGGGAACAATGAGCAGTTCTTC. As protein: CASRVTSGGNNEQFF.

There are many counts of this clonotype. The gene calls are TRBV12-3 or TRBV12-4 and TRBJ2-5; D possibly corresponds to TRBD2 (6 bases). The CDR3 has 15 amino acids. V shed 7 bases and J shed 5 bases, with 20 bases lying between them. CDR3 sequence: CASTGGTHVRETQYF. CDR3 in DNA: TGTGCCAGCACTGGCGGGACCCATGTACGGGAGACCCAGTACTTC.

This chain links TRBV12-5 with TRBJ2-2, with D unclear. Trimming took 8 bases from V and 9 from J, leaving 19 bases between them. This CDR3 comprises 14 residues. In germline, CDR1 is LGHNT, CDR2 FRNRAP. CDR3 protein: CASQKGLTKWELFF. As DNA, the CDR3 is TGTGCTAGTCAGAAGGGCCTCACAAAGTGGGAGCTGTTTTTT.

The chain has TRBV7-2 and TRBJ1-2; D unclear. Trimming removed 5 bases from V and 5 bases from J, with 21 bases in between. The CDR3 sequence is 16 residues long. Germline V gives CDR1 SGHTA, CDR2 FQGNSA. In DNA, the CDR3 is TGTGCCAGCAGCCACTTGGCCAGGTCCAGTAAATATGGCTACACCTTC. It encodes CASSHLARSSKYGYTF.

This clonotype has more than one count but fewer than ten. The J gene is TRBJ2-1, the V gene TRBV7-7; D is possibly TRBD1 (5 bases). V dropped 5 bases and J dropped 7 bases, with 18 bases sitting between them. The germline CDR1 and CDR2 sequences are SSHAT and FNYEAQ (reference sequence). The CDR3 spans 15 residues. CDR3 nucleotides: TGTGCCAGCAGCCTAGGGATTAGGGGATGGAATGAGCAGTTCTTC. It specifies CASSLGIRGWNEQFF.

In its sample, this clonotype was seen many times. The chain joins TRBV27 to TRBJ2-3; D call uncertain. V was shortened by 6 bases and J by 0 bases, with 10 bases between the two germline ends. CDR1 and CDR2 from the germline V gene are MNHEY and SMNVEV (reference sequence). The length of the CDR3 is 14 residues. The CDR3 loop reads CASRLSVSTDTQYF. The CDR3 DNA sequence: TGTGCCAGCAGGCTAAGCGTAAGCACAGATACGCAGTATTTT.

CDR3: CASSDSGGGHEQFF. The CDR3 DNA sequence: TGTGCCAGCAGTGACTCGGGAGGGGGCCATGAGCAGTTCTTC. The chain recombines TRBV6-4 with TRBJ2-1; the D gene could be TRBD1 or TRBD2 (7 bases each). CDR1 MRHNA and CDR2 SNTAGT come from the germline V gene. The CDR3 runs to 14 residues. V was clipped by 0 bases and J by 8 bases, with 11 bases between them.

The rearrangement joins TRBV6-6 to TRBJ2-2; TRBD1 matches 7 bases. The ends lost 1 base at V and 4 bases at J; junction bases unmatched: 6. The CDR3 sequence is 16 residues long. CDR1 is MNHNY, CDR2 SVGAGI, per germline (reference sequence). This CDR3 is CASSYYAGTVTGELFF. The CDR3 coding sequence is TGTGCCAGCAGTTACTACGCCGGGACAGTCACCGGGGAGCTGTTTTTT.

This clonotype was counted between two and nine times. The rearrangement joins TRBV19 to TRBJ2-5, with 9 positions matching TRBD2. Germline CDR1 and CDR2: LNHDA and SQIVND (reference sequence). V was clipped by 4 bases and J by 5 bases; unmatched bases: 11. This CDR3 contains 16 residues. The CDR3 is CASSRTSGTSYETQYF. In DNA, the CDR3 is TGTGCCAGTAGTAGGACCTCCGGGACTAGCTATGAGACCCAGTACTTC.

This clonotype came up a few times. The chain joins TRBV15 to TRBJ2-3; tentative D call: TRBD2 (6 bases). The germline gives CDR1 LNHNV, CDR2 YYDKDF (reference sequence). The V gene lost 1 base and the J gene lost 5 bases, with 7 bases spanning the gap. The length of the CDR3 is 13 residues. This chain's CDR3 is CATSRAGEDTQYF. CDR3 coding DNA: TGTGCCACCAGCAGAGCGGGGGAAGATACGCAGTATTTT.

This chain uses TRBV11-2 with TRBJ2-3; 12 bases line up with TRBD2. Germline-derived CDR1 and CDR2 are SGHAT and FQNNGV. CDR3 length: 19 residues. The junction had 11 bases not matched to a gene; V was cut back by 1 base and J by 3 bases. CDR3 protein: CASSLVTGLAGISTDTQYF. Here the CDR3 DNA reads TGTGCCAGCAGCTTAGTTACGGGACTAGCGGGTATTAGTACAGATACGCAGTATTTT.

V is TRBV27 and J is TRBJ2-3; TRBD2 agrees at 10 bases. CDR1 is MNHEY, CDR2 SMNVEV, per germline (reference sequence). The V segment lost 5 bases and the J segment 3 bases; nucleotides outside the gene matches: 11. This CDR3 is built from 17 residues. CDR3 region: CASSPPGLAGVTDTQYF. CDR3 in DNA: TGTGCCAGCAGTCCACCGGGCCTAGCGGGGGTAACAGATACGCAGTATTTT.

In this sample, this clonotype turned up a few times. This chain links TRBV6-5 with TRBJ1-6; D perhaps matches TRBD1 (5 bases). V lost 10 bases to trimming and J lost 5 bases, with 18 bases between them. Germline CDR1 and CDR2: MNHEY and SVGAGI. This CDR3 contains 15 residues. The CDR3 loop reads CATSRGGTNNSPLHF. The CDR3 bases are TGTGCCACCTCAAGGGGCGGGACCAATAATTCACCCCTCCACTTT.

The chain carries TRBV6-5 and TRBJ2-5; 7 bases line up with TRBD2. This CDR3 comprises 16 residues. Germline-derived CDR1 and CDR2 are MNHEY and SVGAGI. Unmatched junction bases numbered 12, after V lost 5 bases and J lost 3 bases. CDR3 nucleotides: TGTGCCAGCAGTATTCTACGGGGGGAAACGGAAGAGACCCAGTACTTC. Translating it yields CASSILRGETEETQYF.